This is a list of T cell receptor beta chains from one sample in a study of blood T cell repertoires in COVID-19. Profiled with immunoSEQ multiplex PCR; TCRdb holds only in-frame clones, not every one. This sample has 150,000 to 200,000 clones, with about 88% found just once. The sequencing input was PBMCs or T cells enriched from blood (not recorded which). The receptors were sampled from a woman under 30 who had recovered from COVID-19. CDR3s include the opening cysteine and the closing phenylalanine or tryptophan. D genes are given only for firm matches. Expanded clones are given a class, and other clones once, few, many or no size at all.

clone size	V gene	D gene	J gene	CDR3 protein	CDR3 DNA
.	TRBV7-9	TRBD1	TRBJ2-1	CASSSGLLQGNEQFF	TGTGCCAGCAGCTCTGGACTCCTACAGGGGAATGAGCAGTTCTTC
.	TRBV7-3	TRBD2	TRBJ2-1	CASSLTGLASYNEQFF	TGTGCCAGCAGCTTAACGGGACTAGCGTCCTACAATGAGCAGTTCTTC
.	TRBV4-1	.	TRBJ1-2	CASSQEGGRYYGYTF	TGCGCCAGCAGCCAAGAGGGAGGGCGGTACTATGGCTACACCTTC
.	TRBV19	.	TRBJ1-4	CASSPDLRREKLFF	TGTGCCAGTAGTCCGGATCTACGGAGGGAAAAACTGTTTTTT
.	TRBV6-5	TRBD1	TRBJ1-1	CASSQTQGATEAFF	TGTGCCAGCAGCCAGACACAGGGGGCCACTGAAGCTTTCTTT
.	TRBV5-6	.	TRBJ2-5	CASSPRGAQGETQYF	TGTGCCAGCAGCCCACGGGGGGCCCAAGGGGAGACCCAGTACTTC
.	TRBV5-1	.	TRBJ2-1	CASSVDFSYNEQFF	TGCGCCAGCAGCGTGGACTTCTCCTACAATGAGCAGTTCTTC
.	TRBV18	.	TRBJ2-7	CASSPSDRTYEQYF	TGTGCCAGCTCACCGTCGGACAGAACCTACGAGCAGTACTTC
.	TRBV6-5	.	TRBJ2-3	CASSRNSDTQYF	TGTGCCAGCAGCCGTAACTCAGATACGCAGTATTTT
.	TRBV13	TRBD2	TRBJ2-6	CASSTMGLAGAGANVLTF	TGTGCCAGCAGCACCATGGGACTAGCGGGAGCTGGGGCCAACGTCCTGACTTTC
.	TRBV6-5	.	TRBJ2-7	CASSRTTGVQQYF	TGTGCCAGCAGTCGCACTACAGGTGTTCAGCAGTACTTC
.	TRBV3-1/TRBV3-2	.	TRBJ1-5	CASSLYSNQPQHF	TGTGCCAGCAGCCTTTATAGCAATCAGCCCCAGCATTTT
.	TRBV9	TRBD2	TRBJ2-7	CASSVAPLGGGRTGITYEQYF	TGTGCCAGCAGCGTTGCTCCCCTTGGGGGCGGGAGGACGGGGATAACCTACGAGCAGTACTTC
.	TRBV27	.	TRBJ1-6	CASSLWAPSPLHF	TGTGCCAGCAGTTTATGGGCTCCTTCACCCCTCCACTTT
.	TRBV28	TRBD1	TRBJ1-2	CASSFRNDRGGYTF	TGTGCCAGCAGTTTCCGGAACGACAGGGGAGGCTACACCTTC
.	TRBV5-1	.	TRBJ2-1	CASSLAFQQRNEQFF	TGCGCCAGCAGCTTGGCCTTTCAGCAGCGAAATGAGCAGTTCTTC
once	TRBV5-1	TRBD2	TRBJ2-2	CASGLAGELFF	TGCGCCAGCGGACTAGCCGGGGAGCTGTTTTTT
.	TRBV7-2	TRBD2	TRBJ2-2	CASSSRENGNTGELFF	TGTGCCAGCAGCTCGCGGGAGAATGGGAACACCGGGGAGCTGTTTTTT
.	TRBV9	.	TRBJ2-2	CASSISTGELFF	TGTGCCAGCAGCATCTCGACCGGGGAGCTGTTTTTT
once	TRBV5-6	TRBD1	TRBJ1-2	CASSLVGGGVGGYTF	TGTGCCAGCAGCTTGGTAGGAGGGGGCGTAGGAGGCTACACCTTC
.	TRBV27	TRBD1	TRBJ2-1	CASRLLSGQGYNEQFF	TGTGCCAGCAGACTACTGTCGGGACAGGGATACAATGAGCAGTTCTTC
.	TRBV19	TRBD2	TRBJ2-3	CASTPWPAGSTDTQYF	TGTGCCAGTACCCCTTGGCCAGCGGGGAGCACAGATACGCAGTATTTT
.	TRBV15	.	TRBJ2-5	CATSTGVIETQYF	TGTGCCACCAGCACCGGGGTTATCGAGACCCAGTACTTC
few	TRBV5-1	.	TRBJ2-3	CASSLVPGAADTQYF	TGCGCCAGCAGCTTGGTTCCGGGAGCGGCAGATACGCAGTATTTT
.	TRBV7-3	TRBD2	TRBJ2-1	CASSLALAGNNEQFF	TGTGCCAGCAGCTTAGCATTAGCGGGTAACAATGAGCAGTTCTTC
.	TRBV6-2/TRBV6-3	TRBD1	TRBJ2-2	CASSYWDRVDTGELFF	TGTGCCAGCAGTTACTGGGACAGGGTAGACACCGGGGAGCTGTTTTTT
.	TRBV6-5	.	TRBJ2-7	CASTRDSSSYEQYF	TGTGCCAGCACCCGGGACTCGAGCTCCTACGAGCAGTACTTC
.	TRBV7-8	TRBD2	TRBJ2-1	CASSGGLEYNEQFF	TGTGCCAGCAGCGGGGGACTAGAATACAATGAGCAGTTCTTC
.	TRBV4-1	TRBD2	TRBJ2-3	CASSQARLAGDTDTQYF	TGCGCCAGCAGCCAAGCGAGACTAGCGGGAGACACAGATACGCAGTATTTT
.	TRBV6-2/TRBV6-3	.	TRBJ1-5	CASSSVLGGARLGQPQHF	TGTGCCAGCAGTTCTGTGTTGGGGGGGGCGCGTCTCGGTCAGCCCCAGCATTTT
.	TRBV2	TRBD1	TRBJ1-3	CASSRQGTVGNTIYF	TGTGCCAGCAGTCGACAGGGTACGGTTGGAAACACCATATATTTT
once	TRBV9	.	TRBJ2-3	CASSRGDDTDTQYF	TGTGCCAGCAGCAGGGGTGACGACACAGATACGCAGTATTTT
.	TRBV10-2	.	TRBJ2-1	CASSELRTDSYNEQFF	TGCGCCAGCAGTGAGTTGAGGACAGACTCCTACAATGAGCAGTTCTTC
.	TRBV7-8	.	TRBJ2-7	CASSQRSTYYEQYF	TGTGCCAGCAGCCAACGGTCCACCTACTACGAGCAGTACTTC
few	TRBV5-4	TRBD1	TRBJ2-7	CASSLDRAEQYF	TGTGCCAGCAGCTTAGACAGGGCCGAGCAGTACTTC
.	TRBV4-1	.	TRBJ2-7	CASSQPLARGNEQYF	TGCGCCAGCAGCCAACCGCTAGCGAGGGGCAACGAGCAGTACTTC
.	TRBV16	.	TRBJ2-5	CASSQTGAGETQYF	TGTGCCAGCAGCCAAACGGGAGCGGGAGAGACCCAGTACTTC
.	TRBV28	.	TRBJ2-7	CASGAGAEGYEQYF	TGTGCCTCAGGCGCGGGGGCGGAGGGTTACGAGCAGTACTTC
.	TRBV18	.	TRBJ2-7	CASSPPVVEVRGYEQYF	TGTGCCAGCTCACCACCGGTCGTGGAGGTGAGAGGCTACGAGCAGTACTTC
once	TRBV6-1	.	TRBJ2-7	CASSDYWTESSYEQYF	TGTGCCAGCAGTGACTACTGGACAGAAAGCTCCTACGAGCAGTACTTC
.	TRBV14	TRBD2	TRBJ2-3	CASSQARTSGRTDTQYF	TGTGCCAGCAGCCAAGCACGGACTAGCGGGAGAACAGATACGCAGTATTTT
.	TRBV4-1	TRBD1	TRBJ1-3	CASSWRWGTGISGNTIYF	TGCGCCAGCAGCTGGAGGTGGGGGACAGGGATTTCCGGAAACACCATATATTTT
.	TRBV4-2	.	TRBJ2-1	CASSHPQGNEQFF	TGTGCCAGCAGCCACCCCCAGGGCAATGAGCAGTTCTTC
.	TRBV6-5	.	TRBJ2-1	CASSQGFEQFF	TGTGCCAGCAGTCAGGGGTTTGAGCAGTTCTTC
.	TRBV18	.	TRBJ2-2	CASSPLPASNTGELFF	TGTGCCAGCTCACCGCTCCCAGCGTCAAACACCGGGGAGCTGTTTTTT
.	TRBV2	.	TRBJ1-5	CASSVSGVQPQHF	TGTGCCAGCAGTGTGTCCGGGGTGCAGCCCCAGCATTTT